This TCR beta chain comes out of a study of blood T cell repertoires in COVID-19 (dated by TCRdb to about 2020). Turning to the overall study: Samples from collaborators originated in the United States, Italy and Spain and spanned both the acute and convalescent phases of COVID-19. The material from the prospective study consisted of cDNA or gDNA derived from T cells, B-cell-depleted T cells, or PBMCs. The dataset comprised deeply sampled blood TCRbeta repertoires from subjects exposed to, actively infected with, or recovered from COVID-19. The repertoires were released in a freely available public database intended as a resource for research on the immune response to SARS-CoV-2. Samples came from the ongoing ImmuneRACE study (first 160 participants) plus 1,254 subjects from 6 global collaborators. Nearly every sample came with metadata listing a de-identified subject ID, COVID-19 status, age in years and sex. HLA class I and class II types, where available, came from metadata supplied by the sample provider rather than from assay-based typing.

The investigation overall reported the following: How much clinical and demographic metadata was included differed by source and by participant, and the metadata was provided uncurated.

The CDR1 and CDR2 encoded by the germline V gene are SGDLS and YYNGEE. Ends trimmed: V by 4 bases, J by 2 bases; bases unmatched to a gene: 8. The CDR3 covers 17 residues, taking in both the cysteine and the phenylalanine. Solely the CDR3 DNA is kept, with 51 bases framed from the first base. Concerning this clone: The antigen it recognizes is unknown. No base quality values were provided; no much bigger clone lies one nucleotide off.

Each collaborating institution followed its own protocols to collect whole blood in K2EDTA tubes. Collaborator samples were shipped for TCRbeta analysis as frozen whole blood, isolated PBMCs, or DNA extracted from either sample type. TCRbeta CDR3 regions were amplified from genomic DNA by means of the immunoSEQ Assay, a bias-controlled multiplex PCR. On the study's bioinformatics: Within the assay, amplification of reference gene primers was used to estimate how many nucleated cells each sample contained. To quantify the absolute abundance of each unique TCRbeta CDR3 rearrangement, sequence reads were collapsed and filtered. For each sample, productive Simpson clonality was calculated as the square root of Simpson's diversity index across productive rearrangements. The table was pulled from immuneACCESS by TCRdb, which kept in-frame rearrangements only. Such tables lose some clones; where checked, under half of the loss comes from unresolved V genes, and the rest has no known cause. Clone size and the V and J calls come from that table; the DNA yielded D and trimming. For this sample the table gives about 110,000 clones, of which approximately 90% were detected only once. 6.8% of the sample lies in the top ten.

The sample was peripheral blood. The origin of this receptor is a man aged 50 to 59 with active or convalescent COVID-19. Recombination joined TRBV9 with TRBJ2-2; 10 bases in between match TRBD2. The CDR3 reads CASSTLAGASNTGELFF. The nucleotides read TGTGCCAGCAGCACCCTAGCGGGAGCCTCAAACACCGGGGAGCTGTTTTTT.